A selection of T cell receptor beta chains follows, all from one sample in a study of blood T cell repertoires in COVID-19. Data came from immunoSEQ multiplex PCR; TCRdb stores just in-frame clones and leaves some out. The sample yields around 78,000 clones, 90% seen once. Material: peripheral blood. These receptors were obtained from a woman in her forties or fifties in a cohort sampled during active COVID-19. Both conserved end residues are part of each CDR3. The D gene is left open where the match is weak. Expanded clones get a size class; other rows say once, few or many, or leave the size out.

clone size: NA; V gene: TRBV27; D gene: NA; J gene: TRBJ2-3; CDR3 DNA: TGTGCCAGCAGTTTAGGCCCAAACCCCACAGATACGCAGTATTTT; CDR3 protein: CASSLGPNPTDTQYF
clone size: once; V gene: TRBV28; D gene: NA; J gene: TRBJ2-7; CDR3 DNA: TGTGCCAGCAGTTCACAGGGTTACTACGAGCAGTACTTC; CDR3 protein: CASSSQGYYEQYF
clone size: NA; V gene: TRBV25-1; D gene: TRBD1; J gene: TRBJ2-2; CDR3 DNA: TGTGCCAGCAGTGAGAGGGGGCTTGTCACCGGGGAGCTGTTTTTT; CDR3 protein: CASSERGLVTGELFF
clone size: NA; V gene: TRBV19; D gene: TRBD2; J gene: TRBJ2-5; CDR3 DNA: TGTGCCAGTAGGGGTAGCGGGAGACTCGAGACCCAGTACTTC; CDR3 protein: CASRGSGRLETQYF
clone size: NA; V gene: TRBV6-2/TRBV6-3; D gene: NA; J gene: TRBJ1-5; CDR3 DNA: TGTGCCAGCAGTTCCCAGAATCAGCCCCAGCATTTT; CDR3 protein: CASSSQNQPQHF
clone size: NA; V gene: TRBV19; D gene: NA; J gene: TRBJ2-1; CDR3 DNA: TGTGCCAGTAGTATAGATTTTGGGCGGGCCTACAATGAGCAGTTCTTC; CDR3 protein: CASSIDFGRAYNEQFF
clone size: NA; V gene: TRBV19; D gene: NA; J gene: TRBJ2-1; CDR3 DNA: TGTGCCAGTAAAACAGACCTATACAATGAGCAGTTCTTC; CDR3 protein: CASKTDLYNEQFF
clone size: few; V gene: TRBV7-3; D gene: TRBD2; J gene: TRBJ2-2; CDR3 DNA: TGTGCCAGCAGCTTGCTAGCGGGTACGAACACCGGGGAGCTGTTTTTT; CDR3 protein: CASSLLAGTNTGELFF
clone size: NA; V gene: TRBV18; D gene: TRBD2; J gene: TRBJ2-5; CDR3 DNA: TGTGCCAGCTCAAAACTAGCGGGAGGGCCCGGGGAAGAGACCCAGTACTTC; CDR3 protein: CASSKLAGGPGEETQYF
clone size: NA; V gene: TRBV28; D gene: NA; J gene: TRBJ1-3; CDR3 DNA: TGTGCCAGCAGTTTACCGCAGTCGGAGGGAAACACCATATATTTT; CDR3 protein: CASSLPQSEGNTIYF
clone size: NA; V gene: TRBV27; D gene: TRBD1; J gene: TRBJ2-3; CDR3 DNA: TGTGCCAGCAACGACAGGGAGCCCACAGATACGCAGTATTTT; CDR3 protein: CASNDREPTDTQYF
clone size: NA; V gene: TRBV15; D gene: TRBD1; J gene: TRBJ2-3; CDR3 DNA: TGTGCCACCAGCAGAGATTTGCAGGGGGCAACAGATACGCAGTATTTT; CDR3 protein: CATSRDLQGATDTQYF
clone size: NA; V gene: TRBV5-1; D gene: TRBD1; J gene: TRBJ1-2; CDR3 DNA: TGCGCCAGCAGCTTCGGACAGGGTCGGCATGGCTACACCTTC; CDR3 protein: CASSFGQGRHGYTF
clone size: NA; V gene: TRBV15; D gene: NA; J gene: TRBJ2-1; CDR3 DNA: TGTGCCACCAGCAGAGAGAGCGCCTGGGACAATGAGCAGTTCTTC; CDR3 protein: CATSRESAWDNEQFF
clone size: NA; V gene: TRBV19; D gene: NA; J gene: TRBJ1-1; CDR3 DNA: TGTGCCAGTAGTATAGCTGGGGCAGAAAAAAGAGCTTTCTTT; CDR3 protein: CASSIAGAEKRAFF
clone size: few; V gene: TRBV28; D gene: TRBD2; J gene: TRBJ2-2; CDR3 DNA: TGTGCCAGCAGTTTGTCGGCGACTAGCGGGAGGCCCTTCATAAACACCGGGGAGCTGTTTTTT; CDR3 protein: CASSLSATSGRPFINTGELFF
clone size: NA; V gene: TRBV9; D gene: TRBD1; J gene: TRBJ2-1; CDR3 DNA: TGTGCCAGCAGCGTAGTCCCGGGACAGGGGACGGTTCGGAATGAGCAGTTCTTC; CDR3 protein: CASSVVPGQGTVRNEQFF
clone size: NA; V gene: TRBV5-1; D gene: TRBD1; J gene: TRBJ2-5; CDR3 DNA: TGCGCCAGCAGCCAAACGACAGGGTCAGAGACCCAGTACTTC; CDR3 protein: CASSQTTGSETQYF
clone size: few; V gene: TRBV28; D gene: NA; J gene: TRBJ2-3; CDR3 DNA: TGTGCCAGCACTTCCTCCCGGGGGTGGGGCACAGATACGCAGTATTTT; CDR3 protein: CASTSSRGWGTDTQYF
clone size: NA; V gene: TRBV6-4; D gene: TRBD2; J gene: TRBJ2-1; CDR3 DNA: TGTGCCAGCAGTGACTCTCCGGGAGGGGTCGATGAGCAGTTCTTC; CDR3 protein: CASSDSPGGVDEQFF
clone size: NA; V gene: TRBV2; D gene: NA; J gene: TRBJ1-3; CDR3 DNA: TGTGCCAGCTCCGGACAGTGGGACACCATATATTTT; CDR3 protein: CASSGQWDTIYF
clone size: NA; V gene: TRBV3-1/TRBV3-2; D gene: TRBD1; J gene: TRBJ1-2; CDR3 DNA: TGTGCCAGCAGCCAAGGGTCTAGGGGACAGCGCTACACCTTC; CDR3 protein: CASSQGSRGQRYTF
clone size: once; V gene: TRBV29-1; D gene: TRBD2; J gene: TRBJ2-7; CDR3 DNA: TGCAGCGTTCGACTAGCGGGAGCCAGCGAGCAGTACTTC; CDR3 protein: CSVRLAGASEQYF
clone size: NA; V gene: TRBV11-2; D gene: NA; J gene: TRBJ1-2; CDR3 DNA: TGTGCCAGCAGTTACGACAGCGCCCAGCTGCGGGGCTACACCTTC; CDR3 protein: CASSYDSAQLRGYTF
clone size: once; V gene: TRBV6-5; D gene: NA; J gene: TRBJ1-4; CDR3 DNA: TGTGCCAGCCGGCCCAGGGGAGATGAAAAACTGTTTTTT; CDR3 protein: CASRPRGDEKLFF
clone size: NA; V gene: TRBV20-1; D gene: NA; J gene: TRBJ2-5; CDR3 DNA: TGCAGTGCTAGTCCGGTCAGGGAGACCCAGTACTTC; CDR3 protein: CSASPVRETQYF
clone size: NA; V gene: TRBV6-5; D gene: NA; J gene: TRBJ1-1; CDR3 DNA: TGTGCCAGCAGTTACGTCGCAGGGGCGAACACTGAAGCTTTCTTT; CDR3 protein: CASSYVAGANTEAFF
clone size: NA; V gene: TRBV3-1/TRBV3-2; D gene: NA; J gene: TRBJ2-5; CDR3 DNA: TGTGCCAGCAGCCCCCTCCAAGAGACCCAGTACTTC; CDR3 protein: CASSPLQETQYF
clone size: NA; V gene: TRBV28; D gene: NA; J gene: TRBJ2-1; CDR3 DNA: TGTGCCAGCAGACTTTTTAGCTCCTACAATGAGCAGTTCTTC; CDR3 protein: CASRLFSSYNEQFF
clone size: few; V gene: TRBV6-4; D gene: TRBD2; J gene: TRBJ2-3; CDR3 DNA: TGTGCCAGCAGTGAGGGACTAGCGAGCACAGATACGCAGTATTTT; CDR3 protein: CASSEGLASTDTQYF
clone size: NA; V gene: TRBV15; D gene: TRBD1; J gene: TRBJ2-1; CDR3 DNA: TGTGCCACCAGCAGAAAGGTGGGACAGGGGGCGACGAAGCAGTTCTTC; CDR3 protein: CATSRKVGQGATKQFF
clone size: NA; V gene: TRBV3-1/TRBV3-2; D gene: NA; J gene: TRBJ1-1; CDR3 DNA: TGTGCCAGCAGCCGTTTCCAGGTGAACACTGAAGCTTTCTTT; CDR3 protein: CASSRFQVNTEAFF
clone size: NA; V gene: TRBV7-8; D gene: NA; J gene: TRBJ2-3; CDR3 DNA: TGTGCCAGCAGCTTCGGACAGAACACAGATACGCAGTATTTT; CDR3 protein: CASSFGQNTDTQYF
clone size: few; V gene: TRBV9; D gene: TRBD1; J gene: TRBJ1-2; CDR3 DNA: TGTGCCAGCAGCGTACAACCGGGACAGGGATCCAACTATGGCTACACCTTC; CDR3 protein: CASSVQPGQGSNYGYTF
clone size: NA; V gene: TRBV5-4; D gene: TRBD1; J gene: TRBJ1-2; CDR3 DNA: TGTGCCAGCAGCCCTCAGACAGGGCGCGGCTACACCTTC; CDR3 protein: CASSPQTGRGYTF
clone size: NA; V gene: TRBV7-2; D gene: TRBD1; J gene: TRBJ2-1; CDR3 DNA: TGTGCCAGCAGCTTAGACGGGACAGGGCAGGGTGAGCAGTTCTTC; CDR3 protein: CASSLDGTGQGEQFF
clone size: NA; V gene: TRBV28; D gene: NA; J gene: TRBJ1-3; CDR3 DNA: TGTGCCAGCAGTTCCCTAGGCACCATATATTTT; CDR3 protein: CASSSLGTIYF
clone size: few; V gene: TRBV7-2; D gene: NA; J gene: TRBJ1-2; CDR3 DNA: TGTGCCAGCAGCTTTCGACAGACATTTAACTATGGCTACACCTTC; CDR3 protein: CASSFRQTFNYGYTF
clone size: NA; V gene: TRBV19; D gene: TRBD2; J gene: TRBJ2-1; CDR3 DNA: TGTGCCAGTAGTACTCTAGCGGGAGACTACAATGAGCAGTTCTTC; CDR3 protein: CASSTLAGDYNEQFF
clone size: NA; V gene: TRBV11-3; D gene: NA; J gene: TRBJ2-1; CDR3 DNA: TGTGCCAGCAGCGGAGGTAATTACAATGAGCAGTTCTTC; CDR3 protein: CASSGGNYNEQFF
clone size: NA; V gene: TRBV27; D gene: NA; J gene: TRBJ1-4; CDR3 DNA: TGTGCCAGCAGTACCCTACGTGAAAAACTGTTTTTT; CDR3 protein: CASSTLREKLFF
clone size: NA; V gene: TRBV5-1; D gene: NA; J gene: TRBJ1-5; CDR3 DNA: TGCGCCTTCTCTTTAAGGACAGATAGTCAGCCCCAGCATTTT; CDR3 protein: CAFSLRTDSQPQHF
clone size: NA; V gene: TRBV4-2; D gene: NA; J gene: TRBJ2-1; CDR3 DNA: TGTGCCAGCAGGGACTCCGGGTCCGTCGGGTACGGTGAGCAGTTCTTC; CDR3 protein: CASRDSGSVGYGEQFF
clone size: NA; V gene: TRBV28; D gene: TRBD1; J gene: TRBJ1-2; CDR3 DNA: TGTGCCAGCAGGACCGGGACAGGGGACGGCTACACCTTC; CDR3 protein: CASRTGTGDGYTF
clone size: NA; V gene: TRBV12-2; D gene: NA; J gene: TRBJ2-5; CDR3 DNA: TGTGCAAGTCGCTTAACACGGCGCGGCGGGGAGACCCAGTACTTC; CDR3 protein: CASRLTRRGGETQYF